This T cell receptor beta chain was recorded in a study of shared clonotypes between healthy human individuals. On this clone: Its antigen is not known.

Clones were read by immunoSEQ multiplex PCR, and TCRdb kept only the in-frame ones, dropping some. The table includes under 120,000 clones, around 71% detected once. This CDR3 has 15 residues. The germline CDR1 and CDR2 sequences are MNHNS and SASEGT. V lost 8 bases and J 3 bases, leaving 16 bases between the germline ends. Overall study findings and caveats: Clonotypes that were shared across several donors made up around 5% of naive CD4 clonotypes.

The chain combines TRBV6-1 with TRBJ2-2, with a tentative D call TRBD1 (5 bases). The sequenced sample was memory CD8+ T cells sorted from blood. The subset was: CD45RO+ cells pooled with CCR7-negative TemRA cells. This TCR was recovered from a woman between 25 and 40 years old in good health. The CDR3 DNA reads as TGTGCCAGCCCGCTACCAGGGCTGGACACCGGGGAGCTGTTTTTT. Protein product: CASPLPGLDTGELFF.